The 27 T cell receptor beta chains below were found in one sample sequenced in a study of blood T cell repertoires in COVID-19. Data came from immunoSEQ multiplex PCR; TCRdb stores just in-frame clones and leaves some out. The sample carries about 39,000 clones, around 84% recorded once. The specimen was peripheral blood. The receptors were gathered from a man between 45 and 60 years old with active or convalescent COVID-19.

This clone was detected a few times. The chain combines TRBV18 with TRBJ1-5, with D possibly TRBD1 on 5 matching bases. The germline V gene has CDR1 KGHSH and CDR2 LQKENI. The CDR3 spans 13 residues. Trimming took 3 bases from V and 7 from J, leaving 10 bases between them. The DNA for the CDR3 is TGTGCCAGCTCACCTTCGGGGGACCAGCCCCAGCATTTT. Translating gives CASSPSGDQPQHF.

This clone was observed a single time. This sequence joins TRBV13 and TRBJ1-2, with 8 bases matching TRBD1. The J segment lost 5 bases and the V segment lost 0 bases, leaving 17 bases of the junction unmatched. The CDR3 has 19 residues. Germline V gene sequence: CDR1 PRHDT, CDR2 FYEKMQ (reference sequence). The CDR3 DNA reads TGTGCCAGCAGCTTAGGCCTATTTGGACAGGGCCCGAGGGGGTATGGCTACACCTTC. Its protein product is CASSLGLFGQGPRGYGYTF.

The V and J genes are TRBV10-3 and TRBJ1-5; D not resolved. The CDR3 totals 15 residues. Germline CDR1 is ENHRY and CDR2 is SYGVKD. The germline V and J ends were trimmed by 6 bases and 0 bases, with 12 bases remaining between them. The CDR3 DNA follows: TGTGCCATCAGCCGGGGAGGTGATAGCAATCAGCCCCAGCATTTT. The encoded protein is CAISRGGDSNQPQHF.

In this sample, this clone turned up a few times. The chain links TRBV2 to TRBJ2-2; 9 bases are shared with TRBD2. The V segment lost 4 bases and the J segment 6 bases; nucleotides outside the gene matches: 3. The germline V gene encodes CDR1 SNHLY and CDR2 FYNNEI. There are 14 residues in the CDR3. CDR3: CASSGTSVPGELFF. The CDR3 bases are TGTGCCAGCAGTGGGACTAGCGTGCCCGGGGAGCTGTTTTTT.

The chain employs TRBV5-8 and TRBJ1-3; D might be TRBD1 (5 bases). The CDR3 length is 19 residues. The V end lost 0 bases, the J end lost 0 bases, and 19 bases lay between the germline ends. From germline, CDR1 is SGHTS and CDR2 YDEGEE. CDR3 DNA sequence: TGTGCCAGCAGCTTGGGGAAACTCGGAGGGGACCGCTCTGGAAACACCATATATTTT. This gives the protein CASSLGKLGGDRSGNTIYF.

The chain links TRBV6-4 to TRBJ2-3, with D possibly being TRBD1 (6 bases). With 0 bases removed from V and 10 bases from J, the gap between germline ends came to 11 bases. Germline V gene sequence: CDR1 MRHNA, CDR2 SNTAGT. There are 13 residues in the CDR3. In nucleotides, the CDR3 is TGTGCCAGCAGTGACTCGTACAGGGAAGCGCAGTATTTT. Its protein product is CASSDSYREAQYF.

V usage is TRBV25-1 and J usage is TRBJ2-1; TRBD2 aligns across 11 bases. V lost 8 bases, J lost 6 bases, and 12 bases stayed unmatched. Per the germline V gene, CDR1 is MGHDK and CDR2 is SYGVNS. The CDR3 runs 16 residues. Here the CDR3 DNA reads TGTGCCAGCCACGGCTATAGCGGGGGGGACGGCAATGAGCAGTTCTTC. Translating gives CASHGYSGGDGNEQFF.

This chain uses TRBV19 with TRBJ1-1; no definite D call. The CDR3 runs to 13 residues. The ends were cut back, 1 base at V and 2 bases at J, with 5 bases in the middle. Germline assignment: CDR1 LNHDA and CDR2 SQIVND (reference sequence). The CDR3 sequence: CASSIGANTEAFF. The CDR3 DNA is TGTGCCAGTAGTATAGGCGCCAACACTGAAGCTTTCTTT. Full variable domain (outside the CDR3, taken from reference TRBV19 and TRBJ1-1): DGGITQSPKYLFRKEGQNVTLSCEQNLNHDAMYWYRQDPGQGLRLIYYSQIVNDFQKGDIAEGYSVSREKKESFPLTVTSAQKNPTAFYLCASSIGANTEAFFGQGTRLTVV.

This clone was seen just once. This chain links TRBV6-6 with TRBJ2-3; D possibly corresponds to TRBD2 (5 bases). Trimming removed 5 bases from V and 0 bases from J, with 15 bases in between. The CDR3 sequence is 16 residues long. Germline lookup yields CDR1 MNHNY and CDR2 SVGAGI (reference sequence). The CDR3 region has the DNA TGTGCCAGCAGTCCGATAGGACTGCGAAGCACAGATACGCAGTATTTT. Protein sequence: CASSPIGLRSTDTQYF.

The chain employs TRBV7-9 and TRBJ1-1, with a possible D match to TRBD1 (6 bases). Trimming took off 7 bases at V and 4 bases at J, with 13 bases between the two ends. Germline CDR1 and CDR2: SEHNR and FQNEAQ (reference sequence). This CDR3 has 13 amino acids. This chain's CDR3 is CASIPDRTTEAFF. The CDR3 nucleotides read TGTGCCAGCATCCCCGACAGGACCACTGAAGCTTTCTTT.

The chain recombines TRBV7-2 with TRBJ1-2, with D perhaps matching TRBD1 (5 bases). The V gene's germline CDR1 is SGHTA and CDR2 FQGNSA. V gave up 5 bases and J gave up 8 bases, with 21 bases separating them. The CDR3 consists of 15 residues. CDR3 region: CASSPAPGLGGGYTF. The CDR3 DNA sequence: TGTGCCAGCAGCCCAGCTCCGGGACTTGGGGGAGGCTACACCTTC.

V and J are TRBV9 and TRBJ1-1; D uncertain. CDR3 length: 16 residues. The germline V and J ends were trimmed by 4 bases and 0 bases, with 16 bases remaining between them. Germline V gene data show CDR1 as SGDLS and CDR2 as YYNGEE. In nucleotides, the CDR3 is TGTGCCAGCAGCCCCTCACCCCGGGGAGTGAACACTGAAGCTTTCTTT. Translation gives CASSPSPRGVNTEAFF.

This clone appeared a few times. The chain couples TRBV5-1 to TRBJ1-3, with 8 bases matching TRBD1. CDR3 length equals 14 residues. V gave up 5 bases and J gave up 4 bases; unmatched junction bases: 5. Looked up from germline, CDR1 is SGHRS and CDR2 is YFSETQ. CDR3 region: CASRMTGVGNTIYF. The CDR3 DNA reads TGCGCCAGCAGAATGACAGGGGTCGGAAACACCATATATTTT. The full variable domain, with the rest looked up from reference TRBV5-1 and TRBJ1-3, is KAGVTQTPRYLIKTRGQQVTLSCSPISGHRSVSWYQQTPGQGLQFLFEYFSETQRNKGNFPGRFSGRQFSNSRSEMNVSTLELGDSALYLCASRMTGVGNTIYFGEGSWLTVV.

This clone was detected a few times. The chain uses TRBV19 and TRBJ1-5, with no clear D. Per germline, CDR1 LNHDA and CDR2 SQIVND (reference sequence). V lost 4 bases and J lost 0, with 19 bases in between. The CDR3 contains 18 residues. CDR3: CASSTENRRTYSNQPQHF. Here the CDR3 DNA reads TGTGCCAGTAGTACAGAGAACCGACGGACTTATAGCAATCAGCCCCAGCATTTT.

This chain connects TRBV29-1 to TRBJ2-7; perhaps TRBD2 as D (6 bases). V lost 3 bases and J 3 bases, leaving 9 bases between the germline ends. In germline, CDR1 is SQVTM, CDR2 ANQGSEA. CDR3 length equals 12 residues. The CDR3 DNA reads as TGCAGCGTTGAGTGGCGGGGCTACGAGCAGTACTTC. Encoded protein: CSVEWRGYEQYF.

The genes are TRBV6-1 and TRBJ1-6, with D possibly TRBD1 on 6 matching bases. Per the germline V gene, CDR1 is MNHNS and CDR2 is SASEGT. V lost 0 bases to trimming and J lost 19 bases, with 13 bases between them. The CDR3 contains 12 residues. The CDR3 DNA reads as TGTGCCAGCAGTGAAGCGAAGGGCAGGGGACACTTT. This gives the protein CASSEAKGRGHF.

The J gene is TRBJ1-1, the V gene TRBV18; tentative D call: TRBD1 (5 bases). V was clipped by 2 bases and J by 1 base, with 5 bases between them. CDR3 length: 13 residues. CDR1 is KGHSH and CDR2 is LQKENI in the germline V gene. This chain's CDR3 is CASSPTGNTEAFF. As DNA, the CDR3 is TGTGCCAGCTCACCAACAGGGAACACTGAAGCTTTCTTT.

This chain links TRBV3-1 (or the pseudogene TRBV3-2) with TRBJ1-3; tentatively, D is TRBD1 (6 bases). CDR3 length equals 17 residues. CDR1 and CDR2 from the germline V gene are LGHDT and YNNKEL (reference sequence). Trimming cost V 5 bases and J 0 bases, with 17 bases left between them. Here the CDR3 reads CASSSRGGATSGNTIYF. As DNA, the CDR3 is TGTGCCAGCAGCTCCCGTGGGGGGGCCACCTCTGGAAACACCATATATTTT.

This chain links TRBV19 with TRBJ1-2; D uncertain. The CDR3 contains 13 residues. Per the germline V gene, CDR1 is LNHDA and CDR2 is SQIVND (reference sequence). Trimming shortened V by 1 base and J by 4 bases, and 7 bases separated the two germline ends. Here the CDR3 DNA reads TGTGCCAGTAGTATAGGAGTCACCTATGGCTACACCTTC. Translated, it gives CASSIGVTYGYTF.

The chain has TRBV29-1 and TRBJ1-5; 9 bases are a match to TRBD1. This CDR3 region has 14 residues. After removal of 5 bases from V and 2 bases from J, the junction contained 4 bases not matched to a gene. Per germline, CDR1 SQVTM and CDR2 ANQGSEA. The CDR3 spells CSVTGGWGNQPQHF. For the CDR3, the DNA is TGCAGCGTTACAGGGGGCTGGGGCAATCAGCCCCAGCATTTT.

The chain is built from TRBV3-1 (or the pseudogene TRBV3-2) and TRBJ1-5; possibly TRBD1 for D (5 bases). V dropped 1 base and J dropped 2 bases, with 6 bases sitting between them. The germline gives CDR1 LGHDT, CDR2 YNNKEL (reference sequence). The CDR3 extends over 14 amino acids. CDR3 sequence reads: CASSQGGGNQPQHF. Written as DNA, the CDR3 is TGTGCCAGCAGCCAAGGGGGGGGCAATCAGCCCCAGCATTTT.

The chain carries TRBV3-1 (or the pseudogene TRBV3-2) and TRBJ1-2; the match to TRBD1 covers 10 bases. There are 15 residues in the CDR3. After removal of 2 bases from V and 4 bases from J, the junction contained 4 bases not matched to a gene. Germline V lookup: CDR1 LGHDT, CDR2 YNNKEL (reference sequence). This chain's CDR3 is CASSQRDRGSYGYTF. The CDR3, as DNA: TGTGCCAGCAGCCAAAGGGACAGGGGCTCCTATGGCTACACCTTC.

This sequence joins TRBV6-2 or TRBV6-3 and TRBJ1-2, with 8 bases matching TRBD1. Germline lookup yields CDR1 MNHEY and CDR2 SVGEGT. This CDR3 is built from 13 residues. Trimming took 6 bases from V and 3 from J; bases not matched to a gene: 3. The CDR3 region is CASSLQGDYGYTF. The CDR3 bases are TGTGCCAGCAGCCTACAGGGGGACTATGGCTACACCTTC.

The chain recombines TRBV5-1 with TRBJ2-2; D uncertain. V was trimmed by 0 bases and J by 2 bases, leaving 8 bases between them. Germline V gives CDR1 SGHRS, CDR2 YFSETQ. The CDR3 has 15 residues. CDR3 nucleotides: TGCGCCAGCAGCTTGGGGCAGATTAACACCGGGGAGCTGTTTTTT. Protein: CASSLGQINTGELFF.

V gene TRBV7-9 combines with J gene TRBJ1-6, with a possible D match to TRBD1 (6 bases). Trimming removed 5 bases from V and 6 bases from J, with 17 bases in between. This CDR3 has 16 residues. CDR1 and CDR2 (germline): SEHNR, FQNEAQ (reference sequence). The CDR3 sequence is CASSQDWGQSNSPLHF. CDR3 nucleotides: TGTGCCAGCAGCCAAGATTGGGGACAATCTAATTCACCCCTCCACTTT.

This rearrangement joins TRBV9 to TRBJ2-2, with TRBD1 as a possible D gene (6 bases). Germline values: CDR1 SGDLS, CDR2 YYNGEE. This CDR3 is built from 17 residues. Trimming removed 0 bases from V and 0 bases from J, with 12 bases in between. CDR3 sequence reads: CASSVVGRGANTGELFF. CDR3 DNA: TGTGCCAGCAGCGTAGTTGGCAGGGGAGCGAACACCGGGGAGCTGTTTTTT.

The genes are TRBV6-5 and TRBJ2-7, with a tentative D call TRBD2 (5 bases). Germline V gene sequence: CDR1 MNHEY, CDR2 SVGAGI. V lost 6 bases, J lost 5 bases, and 8 bases lay in between. The CDR3 sequence is 11 residues long. Here the CDR3 DNA reads TGTGCCAGCAGAGCCGGGAACGAGCAGTACTTC. Its translation is CASRAGNEQYF.